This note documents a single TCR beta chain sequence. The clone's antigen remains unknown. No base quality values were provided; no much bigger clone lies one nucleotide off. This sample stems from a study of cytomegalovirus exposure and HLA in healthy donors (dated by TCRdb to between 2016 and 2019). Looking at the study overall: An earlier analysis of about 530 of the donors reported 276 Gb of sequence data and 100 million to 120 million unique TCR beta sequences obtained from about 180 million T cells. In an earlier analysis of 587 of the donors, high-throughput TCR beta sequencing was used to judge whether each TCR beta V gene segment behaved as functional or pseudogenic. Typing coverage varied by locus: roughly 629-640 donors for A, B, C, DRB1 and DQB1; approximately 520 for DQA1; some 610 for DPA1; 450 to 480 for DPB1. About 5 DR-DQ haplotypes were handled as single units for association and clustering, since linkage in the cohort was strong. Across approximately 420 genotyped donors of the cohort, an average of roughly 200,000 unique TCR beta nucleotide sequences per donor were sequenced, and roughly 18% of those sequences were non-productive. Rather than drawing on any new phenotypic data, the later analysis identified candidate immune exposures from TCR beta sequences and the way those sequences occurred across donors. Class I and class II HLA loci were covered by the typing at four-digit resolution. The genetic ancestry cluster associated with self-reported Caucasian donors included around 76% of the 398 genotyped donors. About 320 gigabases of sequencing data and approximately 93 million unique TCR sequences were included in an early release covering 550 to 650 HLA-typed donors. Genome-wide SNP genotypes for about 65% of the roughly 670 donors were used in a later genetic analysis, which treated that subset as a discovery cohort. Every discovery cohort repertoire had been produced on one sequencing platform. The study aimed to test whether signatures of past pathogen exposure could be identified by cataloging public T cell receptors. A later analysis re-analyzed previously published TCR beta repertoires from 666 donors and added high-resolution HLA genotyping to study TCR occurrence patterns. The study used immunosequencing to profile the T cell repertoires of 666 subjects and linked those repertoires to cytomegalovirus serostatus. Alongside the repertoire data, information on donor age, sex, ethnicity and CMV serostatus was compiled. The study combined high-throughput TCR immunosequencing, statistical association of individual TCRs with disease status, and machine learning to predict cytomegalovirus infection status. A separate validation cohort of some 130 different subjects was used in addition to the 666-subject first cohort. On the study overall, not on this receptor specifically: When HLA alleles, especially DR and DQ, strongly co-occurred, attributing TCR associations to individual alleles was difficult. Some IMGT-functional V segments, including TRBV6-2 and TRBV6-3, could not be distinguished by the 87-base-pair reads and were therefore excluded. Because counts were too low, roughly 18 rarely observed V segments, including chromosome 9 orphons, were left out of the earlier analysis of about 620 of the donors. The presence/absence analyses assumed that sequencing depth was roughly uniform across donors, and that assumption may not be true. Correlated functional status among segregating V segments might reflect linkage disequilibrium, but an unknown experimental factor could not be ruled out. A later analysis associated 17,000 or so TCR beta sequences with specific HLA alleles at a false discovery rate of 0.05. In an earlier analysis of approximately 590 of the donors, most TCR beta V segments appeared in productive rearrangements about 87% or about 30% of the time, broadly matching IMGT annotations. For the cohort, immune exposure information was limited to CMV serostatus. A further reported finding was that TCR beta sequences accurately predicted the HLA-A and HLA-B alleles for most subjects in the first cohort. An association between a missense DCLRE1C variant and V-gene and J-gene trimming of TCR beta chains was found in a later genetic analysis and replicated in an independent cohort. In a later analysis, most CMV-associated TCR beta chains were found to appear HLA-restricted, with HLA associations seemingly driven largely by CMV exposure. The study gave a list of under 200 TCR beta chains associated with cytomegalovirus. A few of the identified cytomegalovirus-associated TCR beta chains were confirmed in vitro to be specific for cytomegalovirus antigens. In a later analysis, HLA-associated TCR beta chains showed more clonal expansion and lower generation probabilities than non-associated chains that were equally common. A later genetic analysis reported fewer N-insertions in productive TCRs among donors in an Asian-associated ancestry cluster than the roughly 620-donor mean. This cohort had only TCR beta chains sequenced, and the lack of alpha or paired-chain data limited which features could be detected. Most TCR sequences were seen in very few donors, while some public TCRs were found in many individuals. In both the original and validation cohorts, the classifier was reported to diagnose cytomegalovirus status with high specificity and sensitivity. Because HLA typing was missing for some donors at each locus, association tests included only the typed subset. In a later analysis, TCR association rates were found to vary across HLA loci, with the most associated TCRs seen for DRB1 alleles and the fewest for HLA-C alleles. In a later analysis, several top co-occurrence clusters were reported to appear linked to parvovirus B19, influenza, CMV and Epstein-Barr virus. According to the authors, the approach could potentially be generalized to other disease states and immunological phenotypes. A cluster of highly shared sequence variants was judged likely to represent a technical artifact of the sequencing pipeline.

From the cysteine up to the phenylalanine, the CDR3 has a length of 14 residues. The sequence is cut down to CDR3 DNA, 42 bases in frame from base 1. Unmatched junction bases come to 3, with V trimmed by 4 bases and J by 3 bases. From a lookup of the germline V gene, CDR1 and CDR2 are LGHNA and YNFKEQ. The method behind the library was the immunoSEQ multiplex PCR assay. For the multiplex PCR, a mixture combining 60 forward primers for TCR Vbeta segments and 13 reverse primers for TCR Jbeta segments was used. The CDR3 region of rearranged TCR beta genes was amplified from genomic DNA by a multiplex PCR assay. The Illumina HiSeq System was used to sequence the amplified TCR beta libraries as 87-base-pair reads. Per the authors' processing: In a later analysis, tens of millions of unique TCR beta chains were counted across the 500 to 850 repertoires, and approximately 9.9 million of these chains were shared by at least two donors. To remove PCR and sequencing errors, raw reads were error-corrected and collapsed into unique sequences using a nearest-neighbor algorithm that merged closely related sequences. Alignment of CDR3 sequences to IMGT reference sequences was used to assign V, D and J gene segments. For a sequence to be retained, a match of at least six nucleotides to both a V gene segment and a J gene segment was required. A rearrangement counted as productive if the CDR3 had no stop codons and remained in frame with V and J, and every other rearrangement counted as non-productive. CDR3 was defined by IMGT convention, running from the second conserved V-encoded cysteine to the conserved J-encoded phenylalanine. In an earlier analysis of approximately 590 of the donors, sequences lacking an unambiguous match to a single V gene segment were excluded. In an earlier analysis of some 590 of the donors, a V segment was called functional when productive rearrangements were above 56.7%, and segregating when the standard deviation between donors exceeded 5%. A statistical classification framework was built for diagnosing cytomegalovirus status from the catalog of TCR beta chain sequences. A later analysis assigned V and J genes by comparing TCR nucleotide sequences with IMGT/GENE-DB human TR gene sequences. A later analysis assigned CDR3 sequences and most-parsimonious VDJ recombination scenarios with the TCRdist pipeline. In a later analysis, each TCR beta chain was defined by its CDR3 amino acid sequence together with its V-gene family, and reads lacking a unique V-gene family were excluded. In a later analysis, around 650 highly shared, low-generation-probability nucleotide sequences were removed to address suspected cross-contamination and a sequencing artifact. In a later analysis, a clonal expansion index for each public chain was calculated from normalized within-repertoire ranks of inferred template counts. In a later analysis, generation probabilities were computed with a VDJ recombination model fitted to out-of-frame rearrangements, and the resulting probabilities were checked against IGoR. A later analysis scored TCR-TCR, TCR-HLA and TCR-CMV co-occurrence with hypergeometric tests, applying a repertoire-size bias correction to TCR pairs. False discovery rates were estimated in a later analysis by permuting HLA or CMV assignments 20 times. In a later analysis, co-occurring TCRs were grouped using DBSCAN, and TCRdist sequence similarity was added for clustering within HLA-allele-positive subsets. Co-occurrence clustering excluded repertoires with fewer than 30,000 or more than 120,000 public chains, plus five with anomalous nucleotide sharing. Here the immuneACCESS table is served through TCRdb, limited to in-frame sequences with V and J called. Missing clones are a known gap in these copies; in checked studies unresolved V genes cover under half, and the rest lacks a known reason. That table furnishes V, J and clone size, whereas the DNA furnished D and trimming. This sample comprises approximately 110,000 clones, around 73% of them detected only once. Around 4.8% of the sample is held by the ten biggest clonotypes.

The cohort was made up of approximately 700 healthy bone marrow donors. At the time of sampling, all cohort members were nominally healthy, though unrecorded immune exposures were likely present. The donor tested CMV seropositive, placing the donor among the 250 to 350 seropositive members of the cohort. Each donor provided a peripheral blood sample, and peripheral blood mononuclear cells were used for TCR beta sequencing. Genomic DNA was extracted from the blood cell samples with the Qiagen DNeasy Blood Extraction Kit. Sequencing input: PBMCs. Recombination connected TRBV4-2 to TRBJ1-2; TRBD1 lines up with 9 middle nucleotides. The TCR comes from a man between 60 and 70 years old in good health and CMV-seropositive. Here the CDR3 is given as CASSLGDRDYGYTF. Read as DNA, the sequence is TGTGCCAGCAGCCTTGGGGACAGGGACTATGGCTACACCTTC.